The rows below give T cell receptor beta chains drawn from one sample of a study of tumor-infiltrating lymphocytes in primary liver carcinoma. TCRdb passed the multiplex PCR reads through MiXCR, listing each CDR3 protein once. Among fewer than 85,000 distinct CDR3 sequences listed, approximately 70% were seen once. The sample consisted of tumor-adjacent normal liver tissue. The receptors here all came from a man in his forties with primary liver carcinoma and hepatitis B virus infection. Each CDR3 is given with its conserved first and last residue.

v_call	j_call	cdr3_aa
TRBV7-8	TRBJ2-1	CAGSYLGGSGRAYNEQFF
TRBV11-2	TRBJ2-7	CASSSWFAEVYEQYF
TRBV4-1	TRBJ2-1	CASILQGSPYNEQFF
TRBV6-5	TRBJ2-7	CASSKTGWAYEQYF
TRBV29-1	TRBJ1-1	CSWAGNYTETFF
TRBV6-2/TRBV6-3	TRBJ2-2	CASSWAASNTGELFF
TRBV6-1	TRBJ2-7	CASSVGLALYGQYF
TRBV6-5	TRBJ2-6	CAISRGIRSGANVLTF
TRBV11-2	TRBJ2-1	CVSSNRGRYKEQFF
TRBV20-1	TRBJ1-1	CSAAPGGTEAFF
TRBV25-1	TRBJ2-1	CASSVKGQHNEQFF
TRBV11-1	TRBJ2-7	CASSFYGEFSYEQYF
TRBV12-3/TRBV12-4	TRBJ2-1	CASSSRTGVSYNEQFF
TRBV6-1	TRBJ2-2	CATRTGTGESGELFF
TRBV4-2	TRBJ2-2	CASRGLAGWKVAGELFF
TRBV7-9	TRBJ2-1	CASSLPTPLAWNEQFF
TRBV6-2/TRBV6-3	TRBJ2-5	CISSYLGVRTQYF
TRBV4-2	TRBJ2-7	CASNQDAGAYDQYF